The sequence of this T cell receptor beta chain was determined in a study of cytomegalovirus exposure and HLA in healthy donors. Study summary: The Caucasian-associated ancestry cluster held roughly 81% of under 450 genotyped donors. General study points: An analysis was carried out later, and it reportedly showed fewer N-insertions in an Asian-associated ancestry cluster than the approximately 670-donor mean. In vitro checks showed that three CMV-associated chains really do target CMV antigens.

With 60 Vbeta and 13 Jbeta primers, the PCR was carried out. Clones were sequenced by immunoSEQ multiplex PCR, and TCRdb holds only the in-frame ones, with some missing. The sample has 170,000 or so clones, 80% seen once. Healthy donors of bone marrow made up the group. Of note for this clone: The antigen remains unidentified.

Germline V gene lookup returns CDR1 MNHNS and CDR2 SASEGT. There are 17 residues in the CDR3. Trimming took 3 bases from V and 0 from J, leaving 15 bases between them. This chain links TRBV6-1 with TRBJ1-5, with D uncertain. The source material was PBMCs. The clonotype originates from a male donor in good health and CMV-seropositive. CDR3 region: CASSDQGVGYSNQPQHF. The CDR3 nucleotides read TGTGCCAGCAGTGACCAAGGAGTTGGGTATAGCAATCAGCCCCAGCATTTT.